This TCR beta chain came from a study of T cell repertoires in cytomegalovirus infection. Via MiXCR, TCRdb re-called the reads, giving one row per CDR3 protein. In the table there are about a million distinct CDR3 sequences, roughly 31% of which are singletons. This clonotype was found a few times. Its antigen is unknown. The germline gives CDR1 SEHNR, CDR2 FQNEAQ (reference sequence). This CDR3 has 16 residues. V was cut by 5 bases and J by 3 bases, with 19 bases left in between. The TCR was taken from a human donor in good health (CMV status not recorded). Some clones in this sample may be carry-over from other donors' samples. The sample was cultured CD8+ T cells from PBMCs, taken from culture after CMV antigen stimulation. The chain joins TRBV7-9 to TRBJ1-2; TRBD1 might be the D (6 bases). Here the CDR3 reads CASSTGTLPGYYGYTF. CDR3 bases: TGTGCCAGCAGCACCGGGACACTACCCGGATACTATGGCTACACCTTC. Supplemented by reference TRBV7-9 and TRBJ1-2, the full variable domain reads DTGVSQNPRHKITKRGQNVTFRCDPISEHNRLYWYRQTLGQGPEFLTYFQNEAQLEKSRLLSDRFSAERPKGSFSTLEIQRTEQGDSAMYLCASSTGTLPGYYGYTFGSGTRLTVV.